The 5 T cell receptor beta chains reported below all come from one sample, sequenced in a study of tumor-infiltrating lymphocytes in primary liver carcinoma. TCR beta cDNA was prepared out of roughly 490 ng total RNA by means of a constant-region primer. Slightly modified ARM-PCR with three nested multiplex PCR rounds yielded TCR beta libraries. Amplification in the first two PCR rounds was performed using TRBV1-TRBV30 forward primers and a C-beta reverse primer for 10 cycles each. In TCRdb, the multiplex PCR reads were re-called with MiXCR into one record per CDR3 protein. The repertoire has about 130,000 distinct CDR3 sequences, 64% of them found once; the top ten carry 7.5% to 9%. For each extraction, RNA and DNA were obtained together from approximately 20-30 mg of unsorted bulk tissue. What was sequenced was liver tumor tissue from sampling region 3. This sample's subset: tumor region T3, left-lateral pole. The receptors derive from a woman aged 55-69 years with primary liver carcinoma and hepatitis B virus infection.

A remark on this clonotype: The conserved phenylalanine or tryptophan normally closing the CDR3 is absent here, so this likely arose from a read error. The limits of the CDR3 on the DNA are not certain, so only TCRdb's listed CDR3 is given. The gene calls are TRBV11-2 and TRBJ2-2; the table's TRBD2 call for D was not verified on the DNA. Germline CDR1 reads SGHAT; CDR2 reads FQNNGV. The CDR3 is 16 amino acids in total, end residues counted. The CDR3: CASSFRLAGDSGEPFI.

This clonotype came up many times. V usage is TRBV29-1 and J usage is TRBJ1-1, with D perhaps matching TRBD1 (6 bases). Germline values: CDR1 SQVTM, CDR2 ANQGSEA. This CDR3 is built from 13 residues. V lost 7 bases to trimming and J lost 5 bases, with 17 bases between them. The CDR3 sequence is CSAGVGGRTEAFF. The DNA for the CDR3 is TGCAGCGCTGGGGTGGGGGGCCGGACTGAAGCTTTCTTT. Full variable domain (remainder filled in from reference TRBV29-1 and TRBJ1-1): SAVISQKPSRDICQRGTSLTIQCQVDSQVTMMFWYRQQPGQSLTLIATANQGSEATYESGFVIDKFPISRPNLTFSTLTVSNMSPEDSSIYLCSAGVGGRTEAFFGQGTRLTVV.

As concerns this clonotype: One junction end does not reproduce the germline sequence, and a read error may be involved. The chain employs TRBV29-1 and TRBJ2-1, with 10 bases lining up with TRBD2. This CDR3 is 13 amino acids long. From germline, CDR1 is SQVTM and CDR2 ANQGSEA. DNA of the CDR3: TGCAGTGTTGCAGCGGGAGGGGTCAATGAGCAGTTCTTC. Its protein product is CSVAAGGVNEQFF.

The chain couples TRBV6-2 or TRBV6-3 to TRBJ1-1, with D possibly matching TRBD1 (5 bases). The CDR3 has 15 amino acids. Germline CDR1 is MNHEY and CDR2 is SVGEGT. V shed 2 bases and J shed 9 bases, with 19 bases lying between them. The CDR3 DNA reads as TGTGCCAGCAGTTACGGCGGACGGAGGGGCATTAAAGCTTTCTTT. Its protein is CASSYGGRRGIKAFF.

Of note for this clonotype: The junction departs from the called germline gene at one end, perhaps through a read error. The chain employs TRBV4-2 and TRBJ2-7, with 16 nucleotides matching TRBD2. The CDR3 length is 16 residues. The germline V gene has CDR1 LGHNA and CDR2 YNFKEQ. The CDR3 DNA reads TGTGCCAGTAGCCCCGGGACTAGCGGGAGGGATTACGAGCACTACTTC. This translates into CASSPGTSGRDYEHYF.